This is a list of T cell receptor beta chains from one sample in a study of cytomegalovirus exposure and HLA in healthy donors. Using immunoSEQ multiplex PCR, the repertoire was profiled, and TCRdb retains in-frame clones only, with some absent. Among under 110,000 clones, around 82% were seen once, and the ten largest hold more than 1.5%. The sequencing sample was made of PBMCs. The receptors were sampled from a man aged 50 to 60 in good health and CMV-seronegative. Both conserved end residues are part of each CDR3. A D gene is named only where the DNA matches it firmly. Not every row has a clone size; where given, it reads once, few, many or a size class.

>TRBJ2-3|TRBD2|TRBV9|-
TGTGCCAGCAGCCTATCTAGCGGGGGGAGGGATACGCAGTATTTT
CASSLSSGGRDTQYF
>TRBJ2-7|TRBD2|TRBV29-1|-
TGCAGCGTGGGACTAGCGGGGGCTGGGGAGCAGTACTTC
CSVGLAGAGEQYF
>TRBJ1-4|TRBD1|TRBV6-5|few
TGTGCCAGCAGGGGACAGCTGAATGAAAAACTGTTTTTT
CASRGQLNEKLFF
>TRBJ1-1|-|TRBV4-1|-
TGCGCCAGCACCCGACAAATGTACGTCCGGAACACTGAAGCTTTCTTT
CASTRQMYVRNTEAFF
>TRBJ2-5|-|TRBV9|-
TGTGCCAGCAGCGTAGCCGGAGGGAGGTGGCCAGAGACCCAGTACTTC
CASSVAGGRWPETQYF
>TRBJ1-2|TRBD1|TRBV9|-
TGTGCCAGCAGCCCCTCTACCGGGACAGGGGCTAACTATGGCTACACCTTC
CASSPSTGTGANYGYTF
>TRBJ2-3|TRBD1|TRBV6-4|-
TGTGCCAGCAGAGCCTCAGGGGGTACGCAGTATTTT
CASRASGGTQYF
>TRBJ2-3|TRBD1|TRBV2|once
TGTGCCAGCGGGACAGGGACCCCAGATACGCAGTATTTT
CASGTGTPDTQYF
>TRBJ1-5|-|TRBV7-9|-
TGTGCCAGCAGCGCGACAGGTAATAGCAATCAGCCCCAGCATTTT
CASSATGNSNQPQHF
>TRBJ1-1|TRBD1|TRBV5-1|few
TGCGCCAGCAGCCTTGGAGGGGGCGAAGGATCAGCTTTCTTT
CASSLGGGEGSAFF
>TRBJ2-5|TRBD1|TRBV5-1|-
TGCGCCAGCAGCTTGGCCGGACAGGGGGCTGGGACCCAGTACTTC
CASSLAGQGAGTQYF
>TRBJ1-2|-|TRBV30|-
TGTGCCTGGTTCTACCCCACAGGGCATGGCTACACCTTC
CAWFYPTGHGYTF
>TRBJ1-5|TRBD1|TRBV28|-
TGTGCCAGCAACCTCGGTAGGACAGGTGGCAATCAGCCCCAGCATTTT
CASNLGRTGGNQPQHF
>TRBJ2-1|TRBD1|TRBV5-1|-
TGCGCCAGCAGCTTGGGGGACAGGGGCTACAATGAGCAGTTCTTC
CASSLGDRGYNEQFF
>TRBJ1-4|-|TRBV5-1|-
TGCGCCAGCAGCTTGGCTCCCCCAGGGGCATTGGGTGAAAAACTGTTTTTT
CASSLAPPGALGEKLFF
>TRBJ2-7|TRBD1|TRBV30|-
TGTGCCTGGAGTGTACCGACAGGGATAGTAAAGTACTTC
CAWSVPTGIVKYF
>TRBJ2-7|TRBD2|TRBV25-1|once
TGTGCCAGCAGTGATCCAGCGGGGGGCTCCTACGAGCAGTACTTC
CASSDPAGGSYEQYF
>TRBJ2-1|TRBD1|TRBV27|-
TGTGCCAGCAGCCCGACCGACAGGGTGCAGGGCAATGAGCAGTTCTTC
CASSPTDRVQGNEQFF
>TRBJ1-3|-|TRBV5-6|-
TGTGCCAGCAGTTGGCGGACAGCCGGAAACACCATATATTTT
CASSWRTAGNTIYF
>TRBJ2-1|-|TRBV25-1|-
TGTGCCAGCAGTGACCCTTCGACAGGTGGAAATGAGCAGTTCTTC
CASSDPSTGGNEQFF
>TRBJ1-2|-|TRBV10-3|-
TGTGCCATCAGTGACCCCAGGGGTGGTGGCTACACCTTC
CAISDPRGGGYTF
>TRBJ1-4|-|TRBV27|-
TGTGCCAGCAAAGCCGAACCCATAAGCAATGAAAAACTGTTTTTT
CASKAEPISNEKLFF
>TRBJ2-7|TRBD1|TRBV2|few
TGTGCCAGCAGTCTAGGACAGGGTGTGTACGAGCAGTACTTC
CASSLGQGVYEQYF
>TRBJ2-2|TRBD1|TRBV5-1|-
TGCGCCAGCAGCACCGGACAGGGGGCAAGCGGGGAGCTGTTTTTT
CASSTGQGASGELFF
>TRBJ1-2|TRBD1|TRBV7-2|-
TGTGCCAGCAGCTTGTTGGACAGGGGAGGCTATGGCTACACCTTC
CASSLLDRGGYGYTF
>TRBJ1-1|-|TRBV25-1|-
TGTGCCAGCAGTGAATCGGGGAAGCAGGCTTTCTTT
CASSESGKQAFF
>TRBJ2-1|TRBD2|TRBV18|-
TGTGCCAGCTCACCACCGGCGGGGGGGTACAATGAGCAGTTCTTC
CASSPPAGGYNEQFF
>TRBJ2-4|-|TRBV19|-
TGTGCCAGTAGTATAGAAGGGGCGATAAACATTCAGTACTTC
CASSIEGAINIQYF
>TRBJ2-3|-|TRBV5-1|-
TGCGCCAGCAGCTTGGCACCAGGGCAGGTTAGGACAGATACGCAGTATTTT
CASSLAPGQVRTDTQYF
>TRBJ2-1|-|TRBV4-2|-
TGTGCCAGCAGCCAAGATGGAGTACGAAACAATGAGCAGTTCTTC
CASSQDGVRNNEQFF
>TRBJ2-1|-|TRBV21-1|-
TGTGCCAGCAGCAAATTTCGACAGGGGTCCTACAATGAGCAGTTCTTC
CASSKFRQGSYNEQFF
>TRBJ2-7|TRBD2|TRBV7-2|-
TGTGCCAGCAGCTGGGGAATTAGCGGGGACTACGAGCAGTACTTC
CASSWGISGDYEQYF
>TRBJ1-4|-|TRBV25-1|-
TGTGCCAGCAGTGATCAGGTCGGGGGTAATGAAAAACTGTTTTTT
CASSDQVGGNEKLFF
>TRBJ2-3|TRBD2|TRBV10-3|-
TGTGCCATCAGCGAAACTAGCGTGGGGACAGATACGCAGTATTTT
CAISETSVGTDTQYF
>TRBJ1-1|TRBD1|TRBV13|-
TGTGCCAGCAGCCGGGGACAGGGAGCTTTCTTT
CASSRGQGAFF
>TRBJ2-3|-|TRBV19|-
TGTGCCAGTAGTATCGGTCCTAGCACAGATACGCAGTATTTT
CASSIGPSTDTQYF
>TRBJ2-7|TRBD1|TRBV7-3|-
TGTGCCAGCAGCGCCGGGACAGGCGCCTACGAGCAGTACTTC
CASSAGTGAYEQYF
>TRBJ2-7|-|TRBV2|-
TGTGCCAGCAGTAGTTTGACAGCTTACAACGAGCAGTACTTC
CASSSLTAYNEQYF
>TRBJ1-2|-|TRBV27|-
TGTGCCAGCAGTTCTAGGGGCAAGGGGCGAGACTATGGCTACACCTTC
CASSSRGKGRDYGYTF
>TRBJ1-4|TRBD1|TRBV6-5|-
TGTGCCAGCAGTTACTCGGGGACAGGGAATAATGAAAAACTGTTTTTT
CASSYSGTGNNEKLFF
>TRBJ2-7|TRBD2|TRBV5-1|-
TGCGCCAGCAGCTTGGATACCACAGCGGGGCGCGAGCAGTACTTC
CASSLDTTAGREQYF
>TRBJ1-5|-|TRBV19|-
TGTGCCAGTAGTATAGCGGCGGACAGTTTCAATCAGCCCCAGCATTTT
CASSIAADSFNQPQHF
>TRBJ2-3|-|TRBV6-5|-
TGTGCCAGCAGTTACTCGCGGGGCGGAGATACGCAGTATTTT
CASSYSRGGDTQYF
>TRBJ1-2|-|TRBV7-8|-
TGTGCCAGCAGCCCCCGGAGCGGCAACTATGGCTACACCTTC
CASSPRSGNYGYTF
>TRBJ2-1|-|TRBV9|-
TGTGCCAGCAGCGTAGCAGGCAGGAACAATGAGCAGTTCTTC
CASSVAGRNNEQFF
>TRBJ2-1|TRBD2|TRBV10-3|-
TGTGCCATTACGCAGACTAGCGGGGGAGATGAGCAGTTCTTC
CAITQTSGGDEQFF